A single sample gave rise to the 21 T cell receptor beta chains below, sequenced in a study of blood T cell repertoires in COVID-19. Profiled with immunoSEQ multiplex PCR; TCRdb holds only in-frame clones, not every one. The data show 360,000 or so clones, 85% to 90% seen once. Sequenced: peripheral blood. These receptors were collected from a man between 18 and 35 years old with active or convalescent COVID-19.

V and J are TRBV18 and TRBJ2-3, with TRBD2 identical over 7 bases. The germline V gene has CDR1 KGHSH and CDR2 LQKENI. The CDR3 is made up of 17 amino acids. V trimming: 3 bases; J trimming: 3 bases; junction bases outside the gene matches: 12. The CDR3 sequence: CASSPLRTGGRTDTQYF. The CDR3 DNA reads as TGTGCCAGCTCACCGCTGAGGACGGGGGGAAGGACAGATACGCAGTATTTT.

This sequence joins TRBV2 and TRBJ2-6; 7 nucleotides line up with TRBD2. The V gene end was trimmed by 9 bases and the J gene end by 0 bases; junction bases not matched to a gene: 11. This CDR3 comprises 17 residues. The V gene's germline CDR1 is SNHLY and CDR2 FYNNEI. The chain's CDR3 is CASNSRGESSGANVLTF. CDR3 coding DNA: TGTGCCAGTAACAGCCGGGGGGAAAGCTCTGGGGCCAACGTCCTGACTTTC.

The CDR3 DNA is TGTGCCAGCAAAATGTCCGGGACAGGATCATACGAGCAGTACTTC. Protein: CASKMSGTGSYEQYF. The chain links TRBV6-5 to TRBJ2-7; 8 bases are shared with TRBD1. CDR3 length equals 15 residues. With 7 bases clipped from V and 4 bases from J, the junction kept 12 bases outside the gene matches. Germline CDR1 and CDR2: MNHEY and SVGAGI.

This chain joins TRBV7-2 and TRBJ2-4; TRBD1 aligns across 7 bases. The CDR3 runs 15 residues. The V and J ends lost 6 bases and 8 bases, in that order; junction bases with no gene match: 13. Germline CDR1 and CDR2: SGHTA and FQGNSA. The CDR3 nucleotides read TGTGCCAGCAGTCGTACCGACAGGGTGGTTTACATTCAGTACTTC. It translates to CASSRTDRVVYIQYF.

V and J are TRBV19 and TRBJ2-7, with TRBD2 matching over 8 bases. Germline values: CDR1 LNHDA, CDR2 SQIVND (reference sequence). Trimming at V came to 1 base and at J to 6 bases, leaving 11 bases not matched to a gene. The CDR3 consists of 16 residues. The CDR3 loop reads CASSIGPSGSLSEQYF. CDR3 DNA: TGTGCCAGTAGTATAGGTCCTAGCGGGTCCCTTTCCGAGCAGTACTTC. The whole variable domain, remainder taken from reference TRBV19 and TRBJ2-7, is DGGITQSPKYLFRKEGQNVTLSCEQNLNHDAMYWYRQDPGQGLRLIYYSQIVNDFQKGDIAEGYSVSREKKESFPLTVTSAQKNPTAFYLCASSIGPSGSLSEQYFGPGTRLTVT.

The chain carries TRBV28 and TRBJ2-4, with TRBD1 matching over 10 bases. V was pared by 8 bases and J by 0 bases, with 13 bases of the junction left unmatched. Germline CDR1 reads MDHEN; CDR2 reads SYDVKM. The length of the CDR3 is 18 residues. The CDR3 here is CASGPGTGASVAKNIQYF. The DNA for the CDR3 is TGTGCCAGCGGACCCGGGACAGGGGCTTCGGTAGCCAAAAACATTCAGTACTTC. The whole variable domain, filled in from reference TRBV28 and TRBJ2-4, reads DVKVTQSSRYLVKRTGEKVFLECVQDMDHENMFWYRQDPGLGLRLIYFSYDVKMKEKGDIPEGYSVSREKKERFSLILESASTNQTSMYLCASGPGTGASVAKNIQYFGAGTRLSVL.

The rearrangement joins TRBV28 to TRBJ1-2; possibly TRBD1 for D (6 bases). Trimming took 4 bases from V and 2 from J, leaving 8 bases between them. The CDR3 consists of 13 residues. Germline CDR1 MDHEN, CDR2 SYDVKM. CDR3 bases: TGTGCCAGCAGTTCAGGACAGAACTATGGCTACACCTTC. Translating it yields CASSSGQNYGYTF.

The CDR3 loop reads CASSLNSLEQYF. As DNA, the CDR3 is TGTGCCAGCAGCTTGAATAGCCTCGAGCAGTACTTC. The J gene is TRBJ2-7, the V gene TRBV5-4; no reliable D call. CDR1 SGHNT and CDR2 YYREEE come from the germline V gene (reference sequence). This CDR3 comprises 12 residues. Trimming took off 1 base at V and 6 bases at J, with 8 bases between the two ends.

The J gene is TRBJ2-1, the V gene TRBV5-4, with a weak D call TRBD2 (5 bases). The CDR3 is 15 amino acids. Trimming cost V 0 bases and J 6 bases, with 13 bases left between them. CDR1 and CDR2 from the germline V gene are SGHNT and YYREEE (reference sequence). The CDR3 DNA follows: TGTGCCAGCAGCTTGGCGGCTAGTCGGGGCAATGAGCAGTTCTTC. Translating it yields CASSLAASRGNEQFF.

The chain employs TRBV6-5 and TRBJ1-1; maybe TRBD1 (6 bases). V shed 2 bases and J shed 1 base, with 11 bases lying between them. The CDR3 has 15 amino acids. Germline loops: CDR1 MNHEY, CDR2 SVGAGI. CDR3: CASSYDRQSNTEAFF. The DNA for the CDR3 is TGTGCCAGCAGTTACGACAGGCAATCGAACACTGAAGCTTTCTTT.

The CDR3 DNA sequence: TGCGCCAGCAGCAGTAGGGTGTTCGGGGTGAACACTGAAGCTTTCTTT. It specifies CASSSRVFGVNTEAFF. This sequence joins TRBV5-1 and TRBJ1-1; D gene ambiguous. Trimming removed 4 bases from V and 0 bases from J, with 16 bases in between. Germline V gives CDR1 SGHRS, CDR2 YFSETQ. The CDR3 consists of 16 residues.

V and J are TRBV19 and TRBJ2-7; TRBD2 agrees at 8 bases. In germline, CDR1 is LNHDA, CDR2 SQIVND (reference sequence). V lost 4 bases to trimming and J lost 1 base; unmatched junction nucleotides: 9. This CDR3 spans 16 amino acids. CDR3 DNA sequence: TGTGCCAGTAGTACCGGCCGGGGGGGCCTATCCTACGAGCAGTACTTC. Protein product: CASSTGRGGLSYEQYF.

Note on this clone: Sequence at one end of the junction differs from germline and may be a read error. The chain carries TRBV7-7 and TRBJ2-7; 15 bases align to TRBD2. The CDR3 sequence is 18 residues long. In germline, CDR1 is SSHAT, CDR2 FNYEAQ (reference sequence). This CDR3 is CASSLVGLAGGDSYEQYF. CDR3 in DNA: TGTGCTAGCAGCTTAGTAGGACTAGCGGGAGGGGATAGCTACGAGCAGTACTTC.

The CDR3 here is CASSPETGTPGQETQYF. DNA of the CDR3: TGCGCCAGCAGCCCAGAAACCGGGACACCCGGGCAAGAGACCCAGTACTTC. The chain links TRBV4-3 to TRBJ2-5, with D possibly matching TRBD1 (6 bases). V dropped 4 bases and J dropped 2 bases, with 20 bases sitting between them. In germline, CDR1 is LGHNA, CDR2 YSLEER. CDR3 length equals 17 residues.

V usage is TRBV19 and J usage is TRBJ1-1, with TRBD1 matching 11 bases. The germline V gene encodes CDR1 LNHDA and CDR2 SQIVND (reference sequence). The CDR3 has 15 residues. The V segment lost 5 bases and the J segment 4 bases; nucleotides outside the gene matches: 6. CDR3 region: CASSSWTGGGTEAFF. CDR3 DNA sequence: TGTGCCAGTAGTTCATGGACAGGGGGCGGCACTGAAGCTTTCTTT.

V and J are TRBV7-9 and TRBJ1-1; unclear D gene. This CDR3 is built from 13 residues. CDR1 is SEHNR and CDR2 is FQNEAQ in the germline V gene (reference sequence). Trimming pared 5 bases from V and 2 bases from J, leaving 9 bases between. The CDR3 protein is CASSPRVNTEAFF. Written as DNA, the CDR3 is TGTGCCAGCAGCCCCCGGGTAAACACTGAAGCTTTCTTT.

CDR3 in DNA: TGTGCCAGCAGCTTAGAGGGTAGCACAGATACGCAGTATTTT. This encodes CASSLEGSTDTQYF. The rearrangement uses TRBV7-3 and TRBJ2-3, with D possibly TRBD2 on 5 matching bases. V was cut by 2 bases and J by 0 bases, with 6 bases left in between. The CDR3 totals 14 residues. The germline gives CDR1 SGHTA, CDR2 FQGTGA.

The chain uses TRBV7-3 and TRBJ2-1; 7 bases agree with TRBD2. The V and J ends lost 2 bases and 0 bases, in that order; junction bases with no gene match: 4. This CDR3 spans 16 amino acids. The germline V gene encodes CDR1 SGHTA and CDR2 FQGTGA. CDR3 nucleotide sequence: TGTGCCAGCAGCTTAGGAGGCGGGGGCTCCTACAATGAGCAGTTCTTC. Encoded protein: CASSLGGGGSYNEQFF.

This chain joins TRBV5-5 and TRBJ2-1, with 9 bases lining up with TRBD1. The trim removed 0 bases at V and 8 bases at J, leaving 6 bases unmatched. The CDR3 length is 15 residues. CDR1 is SGHKS, CDR2 YYEKEE, per germline (reference sequence). The CDR3 is CASSLAGQGRYEQFF. The CDR3 DNA reads as TGTGCCAGCAGCTTGGCGGGACAGGGTAGATATGAGCAGTTCTTC.

The rearrangement links TRBV7-9 to TRBJ2-7, with D tentatively TRBD1 (5 bases). Germline CDR1 is SEHNR and CDR2 is FQNEAQ (reference sequence). Trimming shortened V by 1 base and J by 2 bases, and 12 bases separated the two germline ends. The CDR3 is 15 amino acids. The CDR3 here is CASSLGQGITYEQYF. The CDR3 DNA sequence: TGTGCCAGCAGCTTAGGGCAGGGAATCACCTACGAGCAGTACTTC.

The rearrangement uses TRBV6-2 or TRBV6-3 and TRBJ2-3, with 7 bases identical to TRBD2. The germline CDR1 and CDR2 sequences are MNHEY and SVGEGT. Trimming at V came to 5 bases and at J to 4 bases, leaving 3 bases not matched to a gene. The CDR3 sequence is 13 residues long. The CDR3 DNA is TGTGCCAGCAGTCGACTAGCTGCAGATACGCAGTATTTT. Amino acid sequence: CASSRLAADTQYF.